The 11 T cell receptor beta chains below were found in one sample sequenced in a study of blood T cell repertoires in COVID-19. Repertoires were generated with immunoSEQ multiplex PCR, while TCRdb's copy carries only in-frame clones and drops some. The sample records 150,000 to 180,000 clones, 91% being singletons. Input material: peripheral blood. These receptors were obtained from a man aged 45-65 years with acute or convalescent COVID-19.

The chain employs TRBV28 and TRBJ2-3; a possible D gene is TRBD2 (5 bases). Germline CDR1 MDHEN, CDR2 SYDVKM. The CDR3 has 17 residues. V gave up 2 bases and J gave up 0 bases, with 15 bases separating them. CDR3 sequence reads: CASSLGGGPRSTDTQYF. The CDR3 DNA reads TGTGCCAGCAGTTTAGGAGGTGGTCCTAGAAGCACAGATACGCAGTATTTT.

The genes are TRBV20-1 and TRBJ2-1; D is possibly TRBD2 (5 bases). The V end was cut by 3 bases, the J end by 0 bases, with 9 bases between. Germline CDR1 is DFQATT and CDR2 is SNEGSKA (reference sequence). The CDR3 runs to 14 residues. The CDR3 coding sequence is TGCAGTGCTAGTTTGGGGAGCTCCTACAATGAGCAGTTCTTC. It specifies CSASLGSSYNEQFF.

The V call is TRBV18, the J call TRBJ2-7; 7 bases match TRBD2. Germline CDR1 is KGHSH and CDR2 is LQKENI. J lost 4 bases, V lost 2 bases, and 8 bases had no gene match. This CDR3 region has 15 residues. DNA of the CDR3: TGTGCCAGCTCACCAGGGGCGGGAGCACAGTACGAGCAGTACTTC. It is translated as CASSPGAGAQYEQYF.

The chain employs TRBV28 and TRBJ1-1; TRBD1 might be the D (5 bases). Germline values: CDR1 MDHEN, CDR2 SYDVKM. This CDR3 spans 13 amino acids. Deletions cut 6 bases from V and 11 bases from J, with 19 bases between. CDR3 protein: CASSPPTRGVAFF. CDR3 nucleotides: TGTGCCAGCAGCCCTCCTACTCGGGGGGTGGCTTTCTTT.

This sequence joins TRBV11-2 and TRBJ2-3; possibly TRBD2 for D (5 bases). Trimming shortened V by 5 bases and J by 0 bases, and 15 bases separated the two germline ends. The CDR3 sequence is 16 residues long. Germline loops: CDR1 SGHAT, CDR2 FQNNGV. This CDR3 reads CASSPERVPSTDTQYF. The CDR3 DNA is TGTGCCAGCAGCCCCGAGAGGGTCCCTAGCACAGATACGCAGTATTTT.

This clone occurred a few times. The CDR3 bases are TGTGCCAGCAGTTCAAACAGGGGTGCAGGAAACACCATATATTTT. Its protein is CASSSNRGAGNTIYF. This sequence joins TRBV6-5 and TRBJ1-3; TRBD1 aligns across 7 bases. This CDR3 contains 15 residues. Germline V gene lookup returns CDR1 MNHEY and CDR2 SVGAGI. The junction had 7 bases not matched to a gene; V was cut back by 4 bases and J by 4 bases.

CDR3 sequence (DNA): TGTGCCAGCAGCTCCATCGGGACAGGGGGTACTGGGGCCAACGTCCTGACTTTC. Translation gives CASSSIGTGGTGANVLTF. The chain uses TRBV7-8 and TRBJ2-6; 11 bases are a match to TRBD1. The germline gives CDR1 SGHVS, CDR2 FQNEAQ. This CDR3 has 18 amino acids. V dropped 4 bases and J dropped 2; count of bases not matched to a gene: 7.

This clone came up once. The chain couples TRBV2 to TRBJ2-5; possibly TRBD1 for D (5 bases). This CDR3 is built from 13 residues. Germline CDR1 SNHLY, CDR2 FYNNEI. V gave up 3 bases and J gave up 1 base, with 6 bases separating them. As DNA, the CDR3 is TGTGCCAGCAGTGAGACAGTCCAAGAGACCCAGTACTTC. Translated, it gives CASSETVQETQYF.

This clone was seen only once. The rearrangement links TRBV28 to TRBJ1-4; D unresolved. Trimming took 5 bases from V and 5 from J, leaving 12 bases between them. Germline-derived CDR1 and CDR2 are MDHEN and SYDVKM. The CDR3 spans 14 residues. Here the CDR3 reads CASSRGYPNEKLFF. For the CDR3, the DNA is TGTGCCAGCAGTCGAGGGTACCCAAATGAAAAACTGTTTTTT. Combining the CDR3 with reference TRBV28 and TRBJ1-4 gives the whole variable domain DVKVTQSSRYLVKRTGEKVFLECVQDMDHENMFWYRQDPGLGLRLIYFSYDVKMKEKGDIPEGYSVSREKKERFSLILESASTNQTSMYLCASSRGYPNEKLFFGSGTQLSVL.

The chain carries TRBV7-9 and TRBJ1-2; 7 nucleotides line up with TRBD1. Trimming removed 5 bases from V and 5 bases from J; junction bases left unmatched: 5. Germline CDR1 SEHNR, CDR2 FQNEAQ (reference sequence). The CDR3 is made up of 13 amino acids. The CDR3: CASSPSGQYGYTF. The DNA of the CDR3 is TGTGCCAGCAGCCCCTCGGGACAGTATGGCTACACCTTC.

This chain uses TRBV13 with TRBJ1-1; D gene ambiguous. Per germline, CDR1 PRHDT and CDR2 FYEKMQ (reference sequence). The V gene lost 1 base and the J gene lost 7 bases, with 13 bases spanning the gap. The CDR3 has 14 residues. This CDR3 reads CASSLAVPSGEAFF. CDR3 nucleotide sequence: TGTGCCAGCAGCTTAGCGGTGCCCAGCGGTGAAGCTTTCTTT.